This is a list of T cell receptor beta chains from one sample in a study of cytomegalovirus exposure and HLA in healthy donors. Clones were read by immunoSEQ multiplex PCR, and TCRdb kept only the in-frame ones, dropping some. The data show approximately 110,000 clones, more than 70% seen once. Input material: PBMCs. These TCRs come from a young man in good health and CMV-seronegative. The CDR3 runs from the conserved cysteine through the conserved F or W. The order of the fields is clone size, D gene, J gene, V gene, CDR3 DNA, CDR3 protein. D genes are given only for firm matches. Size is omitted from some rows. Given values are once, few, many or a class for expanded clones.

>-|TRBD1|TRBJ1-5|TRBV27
TGTGCCAGCAGGCCGCGACAGGGGAATCAGCCCCAGCATTTT
CASRPRQGNQPQHF
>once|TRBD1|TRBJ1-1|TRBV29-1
TGCAGCGTTGTCCGTGGACAGGGGAAAGTTGAAGCTTTCTTT
CSVVRGQGKVEAFF
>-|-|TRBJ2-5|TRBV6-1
TGTGCCAGCAATCGAGAGCTACAAGAGACCCAGTACTTC
CASNRELQETQYF
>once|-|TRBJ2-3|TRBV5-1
TGCGCCACCACGGAAGGGACTAGCACAGATACGCAGTATTTT
CATTEGTSTDTQYF
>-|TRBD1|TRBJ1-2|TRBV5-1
TGCGCCAGCAGCTCGGGACAGGTTGACTATGGCTACACCTTC
CASSSGQVDYGYTF
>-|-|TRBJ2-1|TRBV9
TGTGCCAGCAGCGTCAGGGGGGAACAGGGCGGCTACAATGAGCAGTTCTTC
CASSVRGEQGGYNEQFF
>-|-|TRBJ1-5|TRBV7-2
TGTGCCAGCAGCGTCCAGGGGAGAAGAAGCAATCAGCCCCAGCATTTT
CASSVQGRRSNQPQHF
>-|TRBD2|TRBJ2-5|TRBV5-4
TGTGCCAGCAGCTTTCGGACTAGCGGGAAAGAGACCCAGTACTTC
CASSFRTSGKETQYF
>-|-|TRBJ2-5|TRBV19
TGTGCCAGTAGTATTGGACAGCAAGAGACCCAGTACTTC
CASSIGQQETQYF
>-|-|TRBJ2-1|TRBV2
TGTGCCAGCAGTCCGACTTATTACGATGAGCAGTTCTTC
CASSPTYYDEQFF
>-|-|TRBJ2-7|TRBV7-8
TGTGCCAGCAGCAAAGTAACAGGGAGCGAGCAGTACTTC
CASSKVTGSEQYF
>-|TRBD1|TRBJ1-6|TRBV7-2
TGTGCCAGCAGCTCGGGACAGGGCGGACTCTATTCACCCCTCCACTTT
CASSSGQGGLYSPLHF
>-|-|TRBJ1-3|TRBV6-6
TGTGCCGCCACAGGGCACCTCTCTGGAAACACCATATATTTT
CAATGHLSGNTIYF
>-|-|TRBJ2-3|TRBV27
TGTGCCAGCAGTTTTCAAATTCGGGGAACCACAGATACGCAGTATTTT
CASSFQIRGTTDTQYF
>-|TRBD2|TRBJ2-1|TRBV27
TGTGCCAGCAGTTTTCAGCGGGAGGGCCCCATGGCGAGGTTCTTC
CASSFQREGPMARFF
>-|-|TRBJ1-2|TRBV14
TGTGCCAGCAGCCAAGACAGGGCTCAAACCTTTGGAGGCTACACCTTC
CASSQDRAQTFGGYTF
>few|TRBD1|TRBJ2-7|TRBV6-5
TGTGCCAGCAGGTCCGGGACAGGGATCTACGAGCAGTACTTC
CASRSGTGIYEQYF
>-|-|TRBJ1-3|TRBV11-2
TGTGCCAGCAGCTTAGATGGGGGGACTGGAAACACCATATATTTT
CASSLDGGTGNTIYF
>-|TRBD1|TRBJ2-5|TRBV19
TGTGCCAGTAGTATTCTCTCCGGGACAGGGGAAGAGACCCAGTACTTC
CASSILSGTGEETQYF
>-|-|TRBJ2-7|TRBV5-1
TGCGCCAGCAGCTTGGCCCTACAGGCCGCGACCTACGAGCAGTACTTC
CASSLALQAATYEQYF
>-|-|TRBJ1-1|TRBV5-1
TGCGCCAGCAGCTTGGTTGCACAGGTGAACACTGAAGCTTTCTTT
CASSLVAQVNTEAFF
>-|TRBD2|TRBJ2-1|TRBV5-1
TGCGCCAGCAGCTTGGGCCCTAGCGGGGGCAATGAGCAGTTCTTC
CASSLGPSGGNEQFF
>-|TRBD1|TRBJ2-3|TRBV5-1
TGCGCCAGCAGCTTGTCCCCAGGGGGAGTCGGCACAGATACGCAGTATTTT
CASSLSPGGVGTDTQYF
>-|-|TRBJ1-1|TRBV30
TGTGCCTGGAGCCCCGGGGGGAGGAACACTGAAGCTTTCTTT
CAWSPGGRNTEAFF
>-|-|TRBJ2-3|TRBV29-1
TGCAGCGTTAGGGCGGGAACCCTCGATACGCAGTATTTT
CSVRAGTLDTQYF
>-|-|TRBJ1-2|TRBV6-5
TGTGCCAGCAGTTACGAAGGGAGCCGGGGCTACACCTTC
CASSYEGSRGYTF
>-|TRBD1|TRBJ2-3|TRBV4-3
TGCGCCAGCAGCCAAGATAGTCCCGCCAGGGGGAACACAGATACGCAGTATTTT
CASSQDSPARGNTDTQYF
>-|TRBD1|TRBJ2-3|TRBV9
TGTGCCAGCAGCATCGGGACAGAAACTGGTACGCAGTATTTT
CASSIGTETGTQYF
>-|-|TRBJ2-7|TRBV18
TGTGCCAGCTCACAGACTAAGAGTTCAGGCGAGCAGTACTTC
CASSQTKSSGEQYF
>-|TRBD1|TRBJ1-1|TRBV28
TGTGCCAGCAGATCAGCAGGGGGCGCGAACACTGAAGCTTTCTTT
CASRSAGGANTEAFF
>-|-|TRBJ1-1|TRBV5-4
TGTGCCAGCAGTTCAGGGGTGGGGAACACTGAAGCTTTCTTT
CASSSGVGNTEAFF
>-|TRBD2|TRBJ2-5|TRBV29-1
TGCAGCGCGGGGGGGGAGACCCAGTACTTC
CSAGGETQYF